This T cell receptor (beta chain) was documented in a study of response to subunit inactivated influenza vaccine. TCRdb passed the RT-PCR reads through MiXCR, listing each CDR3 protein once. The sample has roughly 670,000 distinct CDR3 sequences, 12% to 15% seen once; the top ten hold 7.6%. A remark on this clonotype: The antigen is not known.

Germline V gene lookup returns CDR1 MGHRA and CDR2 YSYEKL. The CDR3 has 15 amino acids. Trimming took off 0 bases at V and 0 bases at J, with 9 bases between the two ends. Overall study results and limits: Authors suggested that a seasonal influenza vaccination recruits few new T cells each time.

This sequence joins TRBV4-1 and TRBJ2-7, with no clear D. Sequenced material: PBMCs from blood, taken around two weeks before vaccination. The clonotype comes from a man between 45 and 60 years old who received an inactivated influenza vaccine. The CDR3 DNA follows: TGCGCCAGCAGCCAAGATACGGTGAGCTCCTACGAGCAGTACTTC. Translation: CASSQDTVSSYEQYF.